This TCR beta chain was captured in a study of T-cell memory formation after mild COVID-19. The CDR3 is 16 amino acids. The germline CDR1 and CDR2 sequences are SGHTA and FQGNSA. V was cut by 5 bases and J by 8 bases, with 24 bases left in between. This clonotype has just a few counts. MiXCR was run by TCRdb on the 5' RACE reads, yielding one entry per CDR3 protein. The data show around 300,000 distinct CDR3 sequences, roughly 15% seen once. Specimen: PBMCs or a T cell subset sorted from them (not recorded which). The receptor was isolated from a man in his late teens or twenties who had mild COVID-19 (a few samples of this study predate the infection). Cell type and time point are not known. The V and J genes are TRBV7-2 and TRBJ1-2; D might be TRBD1 (5 bases). In DNA, the CDR3 is TGTGCCAGCAGCGCAATAGGCGGCAGGGCTCTCGGAGGCTACACCTTC. It is translated as CASSAIGGRALGGYTF.